One and the same sample provided the 32 T cell receptor beta chains below, sequenced in a study of shared clonotypes between healthy human individuals. Using immunoSEQ multiplex PCR, the repertoire was profiled, and TCRdb retains in-frame clones only, with some absent. The sample contains some 900,000 clones, 70% to 85% of which appear only once. Sequencing input: memory CD4+ T cells sorted from blood. Specified subset: CD45RA-negative fraction. These receptor sequences come from a man between 18 and 29 years old in good health.

V usage is TRBV9 and J usage is TRBJ1-1; D uncertain. Germline CDR1 and CDR2: SGDLS and YYNGEE. The length of the CDR3 is 14 residues. V dropped 3 bases and J dropped 4 bases, with 13 bases sitting between them. CDR3 sequence: CASSARSQITEAFF. CDR3 DNA sequence: TGTGCCAGCAGCGCACGATCCCAGATCACTGAAGCTTTCTTT.

The gene calls are TRBV19 and TRBJ2-1, with a weak D call TRBD1 (6 bases). Germline V CDR1 and CDR2: LNHDA, SQIVND (reference sequence). Trimming pared 10 bases from V and 4 bases from J, leaving 11 bases between. There are 12 residues in the CDR3. CDR3 DNA sequence: TGTGCCACTGCAGGGGTTTACAATGAGCAGTTCTTC. Translated: CATAGVYNEQFF.

This clone was detected many times. The rearrangement uses TRBV19 and TRBJ1-2; D possibly corresponds to TRBD1 (6 bases). CDR1 is LNHDA and CDR2 is SQIVND in the germline V gene (reference sequence). The CDR3 runs 16 residues. V gave up 0 bases and J gave up 6 bases, with 17 bases separating them. The CDR3 spells CASSIDSSRGADGYTF. The CDR3 bases are TGTGCCAGTAGTATAGACTCTTCCAGGGGTGCAGATGGCTACACCTTC.

V and J are TRBV7-2 and TRBJ1-6, with unresolved D. Trimming pared 5 bases from V and 7 bases from J, leaving 12 bases between. In germline, CDR1 is SGHTA, CDR2 FQGNSA. The CDR3 has 14 residues. The CDR3 sequence is CASSPALWNSPLHF. CDR3 bases: TGTGCCAGCAGCCCCGCTTTATGGAATTCACCCCTCCACTTT.

This clone was observed a handful of times. The chain joins TRBV28 to TRBJ1-5; 9 positions agree with TRBD1. Germline loops: CDR1 MDHEN, CDR2 SYDVKM. CDR3 length: 15 residues. Trimming took 5 bases from V and 4 from J; bases not matched to a gene: 6. CDR3 region: CASSRPGQGNQPQHF. The CDR3 coding sequence is TGTGCCAGCAGTCGTCCGGGACAGGGTAATCAGCCCCAGCATTTT.

The chain links TRBV5-1 to TRBJ1-6; TRBD1 matches 9 bases. V lost 0 bases, J lost 10 bases, and 11 bases stayed unmatched. Germline CDR1 reads SGHRS; CDR2 reads YFSETQ. The CDR3 contains 17 residues. CDR3 in DNA: TGCGCCAGCAGCTTGGAGGGACAGGGAGTTAGCGCCTCACCCCTCCACTTT. Residues: CASSLEGQGVSASPLHF.

The chain uses TRBV4-2 and TRBJ2-3; 16 bases agree with TRBD2. Looked up from germline, CDR1 is LGHNA and CDR2 is YNFKEQ. Unmatched junction bases numbered 8, after V lost 4 bases and J lost 1 base. The CDR3 is 19 residues long. The CDR3 loop is CASSLSGLAGGYGTDTQYF. In nucleotides, the CDR3 is TGTGCCAGCAGCCTATCGGGACTAGCGGGGGGGTATGGCACAGATACGCAGTATTTT.

The chain links TRBV18 to TRBJ2-7, with 12 bases that match TRBD1. Germline-derived CDR1 and CDR2 are KGHSH and LQKENI. The CDR3 runs 16 residues. Germline trimming cut 3 bases from V and 5 bases from J; bases unmatched to any gene: 8. CDR3 DNA: TGTGCCAGCTCACCTCCGTCCGGGACAGGGGGCCACGAGCAGTACTTC. It specifies CASSPPSGTGGHEQYF. Combining the CDR3 with reference TRBV18 and TRBJ2-7 gives the whole variable domain NAGVMQNPRHLVRRRGQEARLRCSPMKGHSHVYWYRQLPEEGLKFMVYLQKENIIDESGMPKERFSAEFPKEGPSILRIQQVVRGDSAAYFCASSPPSGTGGHEQYFGPGTRLTVT.

In regard to this clone: The sample contains more than one DNA sequence encoding this CDR3. The chain is built from TRBV30 and TRBJ1-4, with D tentatively TRBD1 (5 bases). The V gene lost 5 bases and the J gene lost 2 bases, with 12 bases spanning the gap. This CDR3 region has 14 residues. CDR1 and CDR2 (germline): GTSNPN, SVGIG (reference sequence). This chain's CDR3 is CAWSVGGTNEKLFF. CDR3 DNA: TGTGCCTGGTCTGTGGGGGGGACTAATGAAAAACTGTTTTTT.

This clone was found a few times. The same CDR3 is also encoded by other DNA sequences in this sample. This chain joins TRBV30 and TRBJ1-5; D may be TRBD1 (6 bases). This CDR3 is built from 13 residues. Germline CDR1 GTSNPN, CDR2 SVGIG (reference sequence). V gave up 3 bases and J gave up 2 bases, with 8 bases separating them. The CDR3 region is CAWSRQGNQPQHF. The CDR3 nucleotides are TGTGCCTGGAGCCGACAGGGCAATCAGCCCCAGCATTTT.

The V call is TRBV9, the J call TRBJ2-1; the match to TRBD2 covers 15 bases. V shed 3 bases, J shed 6 bases, and the junction held 10 bases outside the gene matches. Germline values: CDR1 SGDLS, CDR2 YYNGEE. This CDR3 spans 18 amino acids. The CDR3 reads CASSARTSGRARLNEQFF. CDR3 coding DNA: TGTGCCAGCAGCGCCCGGACTAGCGGGAGGGCCCGGCTCAATGAGCAGTTCTTC.

There are a few counts of this clone. The chain couples TRBV29-1 to TRBJ2-5; tentative D call: TRBD2 (5 bases). This CDR3 contains 17 residues. Germline lookup yields CDR1 SQVTM and CDR2 ANQGSEA. V shed 1 base and J shed 5 bases, with 23 bases lying between them. This CDR3 reads CSVEAPDWPDKMETQYF. DNA for the CDR3: TGCAGCGTTGAAGCCCCGGACTGGCCAGACAAGATGGAGACCCAGTACTTC.

The V call is TRBV4-3, the J call TRBJ2-7, with TRBD2 identical over 12 bases. V trimming: 1 base; J trimming: 2 bases; junction bases outside the gene matches: 3. The germline gives CDR1 LGHNA, CDR2 YSLEER. The CDR3 has 16 amino acids. Here the CDR3 DNA reads TGCGCCAGCAGCCAAGGGACTAGCGGGGACGCCTACGAGCAGTACTTC. Protein product: CASSQGTSGDAYEQYF.

The V gene is TRBV10-3, the J gene TRBJ2-3; maybe TRBD2 (6 bases). Germline values: CDR1 ENHRY, CDR2 SYGVKD. Trimming removed 6 bases at V and 5 bases at J, with 15 bases between. The length of the CDR3 is 14 residues. The CDR3 DNA is TGTGCCATCAGGGAGGGAGTGGGGGGAGATACGCAGTATTTT. It is translated as CAIREGVGGDTQYF.

This clone was seen once. The CDR3 DNA is TGTGCCAGCAGTCCCTTCACAGATACGCAGTATTTT. Its translation is CASSPFTDTQYF. The chain uses TRBV28 and TRBJ2-3; no firm D call. V lost 5 bases to trimming and J lost 2 bases, with 5 bases between them. The CDR3 consists of 12 residues. CDR1 is MDHEN and CDR2 is SYDVKM in the germline V gene.

A word on this clone: The sample has other DNA sequences that encode this CDR3 too. V is TRBV27 and J is TRBJ2-6; D unclear. This CDR3 is 14 amino acids long. Germline CDR1 is MNHEY and CDR2 is SMNVEV (reference sequence). The V gene lost 3 bases and the J gene lost 0 bases, with 3 bases spanning the gap. The CDR3 reads CASSFGSGANVLTF. The CDR3 region has the DNA TGTGCCAGCAGTTTTGGCTCTGGGGCCAACGTCCTGACTTTC.

Notes on this clone: Other nucleotide sequences from this sample produce the same CDR3. This chain links TRBV5-1 with TRBJ2-5; perhaps TRBD2 as D (6 bases). V lost 0 bases and J lost 4, with 10 bases in between. Germline loops: CDR1 SGHRS, CDR2 YFSETQ. This CDR3 has 14 amino acids. CDR3 in amino acids: CASSLAGAGETQYF. The CDR3 DNA is TGCGCCAGCAGCTTGGCGGGAGCGGGAGAGACCCAGTACTTC.

The table lists this clone with a few counts. V is TRBV15 and J is TRBJ1-6; no clear D gene. This CDR3 is 16 amino acids long. V dropped 1 base and J dropped 3 bases, with 10 bases sitting between them. Germline CDR1 is LNHNV and CDR2 is YYDKDF (reference sequence). CDR3 in DNA: TGTGCCACCAGCAGAGGGCCCCCAAACTATAATTCACCCCTCCACTTT. Its translation: CATSRGPPNYNSPLHF. Combining the CDR3 with reference TRBV15 and TRBJ1-6 gives the whole variable domain DAMVIQNPRYQVTQFGKPVTLSCSQTLNHNVMYWYQQKSSQAPKLLFHYYDKDFNNEADTPDNFQSRRPNTSFCFLDIRSPGLGDTAMYLCATSRGPPNYNSPLHFGNGTRLTVT.

The chain carries TRBV7-9 and TRBJ2-7, with a tentative D call TRBD2 (6 bases). V was clipped by 5 bases and J by 0 bases, with 11 bases between them. CDR1 is SEHNR and CDR2 is FQNEAQ in the germline V gene (reference sequence). The CDR3 is 14 amino acids. CDR3 loop: CASSRDLSSYEQYF. The CDR3, as DNA: TGTGCCAGCAGCCGGGACTTATCCTCCTACGAGCAGTACTTC.

J is TRBJ2-3 and V is TRBV2; D unclear. CDR1 SNHLY and CDR2 FYNNEI come from the germline V gene. The CDR3 has 16 amino acids. V gave up 0 bases and J gave up 5 bases, with 15 bases separating them. CDR3 sequence (DNA): TGTGCCAGCAGTGAAGCGCTTCGAAACATGAGAGATACGCAGTATTTT. Amino acids: CASSEALRNMRDTQYF.

This clone was recorded at least ten times. The J gene is TRBJ2-2, the V gene TRBV5-4; D is uncertain. The CDR3 has 14 residues. CDR1 is SGHNT, CDR2 YYREEE, per germline (reference sequence). V was clipped by 4 bases and J by 5 bases, with 12 bases between them. The CDR3: CASSRSGITGELFF. CDR3 nucleotide sequence: TGTGCCAGCAGCCGCTCCGGAATAACCGGGGAGCTGTTTTTT.

The chain links TRBV6-1 to TRBJ1-4; D is possibly TRBD1 (5 bases). Germline lookup yields CDR1 MNHNS and CDR2 SASEGT. V dropped 5 bases and J dropped 3 bases, with 13 bases sitting between them. This CDR3 comprises 15 residues. The CDR3 nucleotides read TGTGCCAGCAGTCCCATTGGAGGGGCTAATGAAAAACTGTTTTTT. It is translated as CASSPIGGANEKLFF.

This clone was picked up one time. The V gene is TRBV15, the J gene TRBJ2-3, with a possible D match to TRBD2 (6 bases). The CDR3 has 13 residues. Trimming removed 4 bases at V and 12 bases at J, with 17 bases between. Germline loops: CDR1 LNHNV, CDR2 YYDKDF (reference sequence). This CDR3 reads CATSIGSGVGQYF. CDR3 in DNA: TGTGCCACCAGCATCGGGTCGGGGGTCGGCCAGTATTTT.

This chain joins TRBV11-2 and TRBJ2-5; 9 positions agree with TRBD1. V lost 5 bases and J lost 6; bases outside the gene matches: 7. CDR1 SGHAT and CDR2 FQNNGV come from the germline V gene. The CDR3 is made up of 14 amino acids. CDR3 region: CASSQTGGGKTQYF. In DNA, the CDR3 is TGTGCCAGCAGCCAAACAGGGGGCGGAAAGACCCAGTACTTC.

This clone was observed a handful of times. The J gene is TRBJ2-1, the V gene TRBV27; D may be TRBD1 (6 bases). CDR1 and CDR2 from the germline V gene are MNHEY and SMNVEV (reference sequence). The CDR3 is 13 amino acids. V gave up 6 bases and J gave up 9 bases, with 15 bases separating them. CDR3 nucleotides: TGTGCCAGCAGCTCCAAAGGGGGTGTTGAGCAGTTCTTC. Protein sequence: CASSSKGGVEQFF.

The J gene is TRBJ2-7, the V gene TRBV18; the D is unclear. The CDR3 length is 13 residues. Trimming took off 1 base at V and 6 bases at J, with 10 bases between the two ends. Germline lookup yields CDR1 KGHSH and CDR2 LQKENI. CDR3 sequence reads: CASSPQESLEQYF. CDR3 DNA: TGTGCCAGCTCACCACAGGAGTCGCTCGAGCAGTACTTC.

In this sample, this clone turned up once. CDR3 loop: CASSVGGQLYNEQFF. The CDR3 DNA reads as TGTGCCAGCAGCGTAGGGGGACAGCTCTACAATGAGCAGTTCTTC. This sequence joins TRBV9 and TRBJ2-1; 7 bases map to TRBD1. Germline V gene sequence: CDR1 SGDLS, CDR2 YYNGEE. The trim removed 0 bases at V and 3 bases at J, leaving 3 bases unmatched. The CDR3 is made up of 15 amino acids.

CDR3 bases: TGTGCCAGCTCACCAAGTCCAGACACTGAAGCTTTCTTT. Translating it yields CASSPSPDTEAFF. This sequence joins TRBV18 and TRBJ1-1, with D hard to call. The CDR3 is made up of 13 amino acids. Germline V gene data show CDR1 as KGHSH and CDR2 as LQKENI. V lost 2 bases and J lost 3, with 7 bases in between.

The chain joins TRBV14 to TRBJ2-2; D is undetermined. This CDR3 contains 15 residues. The V gene lost 8 bases and the J gene lost 2 bases, with 15 bases spanning the gap. CDR1 SGHDN and CDR2 FVKESK come from the germline V gene. CDR3 nucleotide sequence: TGTGCCAGCGGCGACGGCAAGCGAAACACCGGGGAGCTGTTTTTT. It is translated as CASGDGKRNTGELFF.

The chain joins TRBV7-2 to TRBJ2-5; 11 nucleotides agree with TRBD2. The ends lost 5 bases at V and 2 bases at J; junction bases unmatched: 10. This CDR3 is built from 17 residues. The V gene's germline CDR1 is SGHTA and CDR2 FQGNSA. In DNA, the CDR3 is TGTGCCAGCAGCGCCGTAGCGGGAGGGCCCCTTCAAGAGACCCAGTACTTC. This codes for CASSAVAGGPLQETQYF.

This clone has only a few counts. V and J are TRBV9 and TRBJ2-1, with TRBD2 matching 11 bases. Germline V lookup: CDR1 SGDLS, CDR2 YYNGEE. With V trimmed by 1 base and J by 8 bases, 11 bases remained unmatched. CDR3 length: 17 amino acids. The chain's CDR3 is CASSVQASGGFLHEQFF. In nucleotides, the CDR3 is TGTGCCAGCAGCGTACAGGCTAGCGGGGGGTTTTTGCATGAGCAGTTCTTC. Using reference TRBV9 and TRBJ2-1 for the parts outside the CDR3, the full variable domain is DSGVTQTPKHLITATGQRVTLRCSPRSGDLSVYWYQQSLDQGLQFLIQYYNGEERAKGNILERFSAQQFPDLHSELNLSSLELGDSALYFCASSVQASGGFLHEQFFGPGTRLTVL.

The rearrangement joins TRBV7-9 to TRBJ1-3; the D is unclear. The V and J ends lost 6 bases and 1 base respectively, with 10 bases between them. The CDR3 has 14 amino acids. The germline gives CDR1 SEHNR, CDR2 FQNEAQ (reference sequence). CDR3 DNA: TGTGCCAGCAGACCAACAGCTTCTGGAAACACCATATATTTT. Amino acids: CASRPTASGNTIYF. Full variable domain (rest looked up from reference TRBV7-9 and TRBJ1-3): DTGVSQNPRHKITKRGQNVTFRCDPISEHNRLYWYRQTLGQGPEFLTYFQNEAQLEKSRLLSDRFSAERPKGSFSTLEIQRTEQGDSAMYLCASRPTASGNTIYFGEGSWLTVV.